The 4 T cell receptor beta chains below come from one sample, sequenced in a study of blood T cell repertoires in COVID-19. Repertoires were generated with immunoSEQ multiplex PCR, while TCRdb's copy carries only in-frame clones and drops some. Found here are some 250,000 clones, roughly 90% of them singletons; the top ten hold about 0.65%. The sequenced sample consisted of peripheral blood. These receptors originate from a human donor in a cohort sampled during active COVID-19.

The gene calls are TRBV5-4 and TRBJ1-6; 9 bases are shared with TRBD1. The V segment lost 2 bases and the J segment 4 bases; nucleotides outside the gene matches: 4. Per germline, CDR1 SGHNT and CDR2 YYREEE (reference sequence). The CDR3 spans 16 residues. CDR3 sequence reads: CASSFLQGAYNSPLHF. The CDR3 DNA sequence: TGTGCCAGCAGCTTCCTACAGGGGGCGTATAATTCACCCCTCCACTTT.

The chain employs TRBV20-1 and TRBJ2-1, with 10 bases matching TRBD2. CDR1 is DFQATT and CDR2 is SNEGSKA in the germline V gene (reference sequence). The CDR3 consists of 14 residues. Trimming took 3 bases from V and 9 from J; bases not matched to a gene: 8. CDR3 in amino acids: CSASSGGPYVEQFF. The CDR3 DNA sequence: TGCAGTGCTAGTAGCGGGGGGCCTTATGTTGAGCAGTTCTTC.

The chain has TRBV5-1 and TRBJ2-2, with a possible D match to TRBD1 (7 bases). Trimming took 3 bases from V and 8 from J, leaving 20 bases between them. Germline CDR1 is SGHRS and CDR2 is YFSETQ. This CDR3 has 16 residues. CDR3 in amino acids: CASSSPPGGLAGELFF. CDR3 DNA sequence: TGCGCCAGCAGCTCGCCTCCAGGGGGACTCGCAGGGGAGCTGTTTTTT.

The chain is built from TRBV7-9 and TRBJ2-7; 8 bases match TRBD2. The V segment lost 4 bases and the J segment 2 bases; nucleotides outside the gene matches: 7. CDR1 SEHNR and CDR2 FQNEAQ come from the germline V gene (reference sequence). The CDR3 extends over 15 amino acids. The CDR3 DNA reads as TGTGCCAGCAGCTCCGAGCGGGAGACCCCCTACGAGCAGTACTTC. It encodes CASSSERETPYEQYF.